This is a list of T cell receptor beta chains from one sample in a study of CD8 T cells in Susac syndrome. Using its own MiXCR run on the immunoSEQ multiplex PCR reads, TCRdb lists one record per CDR3 protein. Of about 430,000 distinct CDR3 sequences detected, around 83% appear once; the ten largest clones hold approximately 0.11%. Sequencing used CD8+ T cells from PBMCs. The source is a human donor with multiple sclerosis. The CDR3 runs from the conserved cysteine through the conserved F or W. The D gene is left open where the match is weak. The size of a clone is reported for some rows only, either as once, few or many, or as a class for expanded clones.

TRBJ2-5 | 16 | TRBV7-8 | TRBD2 | once | TGTGCCAGCAGCTTAGTTGGCGGGAGGGCCGATGAGACCCAGTACTTC | CASSLVGGRADETQYF
TRBJ1-1 | 15 | TRBV29-1 | NA | NA | TGCAGCGTTGAAGAGTTTGGGACTGGGAGCACTGAAGCTTTCTTT | CSVEEFGTGSTEAFF
TRBJ1-1 | 17 | TRBV5-8 | TRBD1 | NA | TGTGCCAGCAGCTTGGAAGGGGAGGGGGCACTCGGTACTGAAGCTTTCTTT | CASSLEGEGALGTEAFF
TRBJ2-3 | 17 | TRBV6-1 | TRBD1 | NA | TGTGCCAGCAGCCTCCTAGGACAGGGGGCTATCACAGATACGCAGTATTTT | CASSLLGQGAITDTQYF
TRBJ2-7 | 14 | TRBV4-1 | TRBD1 | NA | TGCGCCAGCAGCCAGGGACAGGGGTCGAACGAGCAGTACTTC | CASSQGQGSNEQYF
TRBJ2-6 | 15 | TRBV4-1 | NA | NA | TGCGCCAGCACCCCTGCCCCTGGGGGGGCCAACGTCCTGACTTTC | CASTPAPGGANVLTF
TRBJ2-2 | 12 | TRBV19 | NA | NA | TGTGCCAGTAGTCACCTCACCGGGGAGCTGTTTTTT | CASSHLTGELFF
TRBJ2-1 | 13 | TRBV15 | NA | NA | TGTGCCCTACAGGGAGACTCCTACAATGAGCAGTTCTTC | CALQGDSYNEQFF
TRBJ1-6 | 15 | TRBV2 | NA | NA | TGTGCCAGCAGTGATGGGCAGAGTTATAATTCACCCCTCCACTTT | CASSDGQSYNSPLHF
TRBJ2-3 | 13 | TRBV27 | NA | NA | TGTGCCAGCAGTCCACTCCCAGGAGATACGCAGTATTTT | CASSPLPGDTQYF
TRBJ2-6 | 18 | TRBV2 | TRBD1 | NA | TGTGCCAGCACCGCCGGGACAGGGTTTCGATCTGGGGCCAACGTCCTGACTTTC | CASTAGTGFRSGANVLTF
TRBJ2-1 | 15 | TRBV3-1 | NA | NA | TGTGCCAGCAGCCAATCTGTAAAGGGTAACAATGAGCAGTTCTTC | CASSQSVKGNNEQFF
TRBJ1-3 | 13 | TRBV5-1 | NA | NA | TGCGCCAGCAGCTTGGACAGGCTCCACACCATATATTTT | CASSLDRLHTIYF
TRBJ2-1 | 17 | TRBV19 | TRBD1 | NA | TGTGCCAGTAGTATCGACCTGGGGACAGGGACGATACTGCGGCAGTTCTTC | CASSIDLGTGTILRQFF
TRBJ1-1 | 16 | TRBV28 | NA | once | TGTGCCAGCAGCCTTAACCAGGGAGGAGGGAACACTGAAGCTTTCTTT | CASSLNQGGGNTEAFF
TRBJ1-2 | 14 | TRBV7-9 | NA | NA | TGTGCCAGCAGCTTAGGTCGCGGATACTATGGCTACACCTTC | CASSLGRGYYGYTF